The clone carrying this TCR beta chain was counted a single time. The antigen is not known. These data belong to a study of a mutant IDH1 vaccine in newly diagnosed glioma. Study details: Averaging around 42 years of age, treated patients were approximately 60% male and about 38% female.

Germline values: CDR1 MDHEN, CDR2 SYDVKM. This CDR3 is 15 amino acids long. Trimming left V 2 bases short and J 1 base short, with 11 bases between. Time point here: week 35, safety follow-up. With topical imiquimod, each dose of the vaccine consisted of 300 ug of mutant IDH1 20-mer peptide. General observations from the study: Pseudoprogression appeared unlinked to shifts in leading peripheral T cell clonotypes.

TCRdb keeps only in-frame clones here, not all; method: immunoSEQ multiplex PCR. The sample consists of fewer than 90,000 clones, 84% of them appearing once. The chain recombines TRBV28 with TRBJ1-1; perhaps TRBD1 as D (5 bases). The sample was PBMCs, taken from a glioma patient whose treatment included an IDH1 peptide vaccine. The receptor's source is a man aged 18 to 29 with glioma. CDR3 coding DNA: TGTGCCAGCAGTTTAGGGTTGGGGACGAACACTGAAGCTTTCTTT. It is translated as CASSLGLGTNTEAFF.